This TCR beta chain was observed in a study of identical twins. Study outcomes and limitations: Findings came from cross-sectional statistics, without long-term follow-up of donors.

This clonotype occurred a few times. Its cognate antigen is unknown. With template switching, a universal primer site was added, and the cDNA carried unique molecular identifiers. One entry per CDR3 protein results from TCRdb running MiXCR on the 5' RACE reads. The sample includes some 1,700,000 distinct CDR3 sequences, less than 40% of them seen just once. The sequenced sample was cord blood. This clonotype originated in a newborn girl in good health.

CDR3 residues: CAISESRGNTEAFF. Written as DNA, the CDR3 is TGTGCCATCAGTGAGTCAAGGGGGAACACTGAAGCTTTCTTT. The chain couples TRBV10-3 to TRBJ1-1, with TRBD1 as a possible D gene (5 bases). This CDR3 comprises 14 residues. CDR1 ENHRY and CDR2 SYGVKD come from the germline V gene. V dropped 0 bases and J dropped 1 base, with 6 bases sitting between them.